This T cell receptor beta chain was identified in a study of CD8 T cells in ankylosing spondylitis. This clonotype was seen a handful of times. TCRdb processed the 5' RACE reads anew with MiXCR; each CDR3 protein has one entry. Seen here are approximately 200,000 distinct CDR3 sequences, 9.5% to 15% observed once, and the top ten hold about 17%. V lost 7 bases, J lost 3 bases, and 10 bases lay in between. The CDR3 sequence is 13 residues long. Per the germline V gene, CDR1 is KGHSH and CDR2 is LQKENI. This clonotype was obtained from a male donor with ankylosing spondylitis or in good health (not recorded which). The rearrangement links TRBV18 to TRBJ2-1, with D possibly being TRBD1 or TRBD2 (6 bases each). The material sequenced was blood, either unsorted or a sorted T cell fraction (not recorded which). The CDR3: CASCGDNYNEQFF. Written as DNA, the CDR3 is TGTGCCAGCTGCGGGGACAACTACAATGAGCAGTTCTTC.